These 20 T cell receptor beta chains were all obtained from the same sample, sequenced in a study of siplizumab effects on memory and regulatory T cells. This table comes from immunoSEQ multiplex PCR, and its TCRdb copy is limited to in-frame clones, with some not included. The table shows approximately 100,000 clones, with 94% occurring only once. The sequencing sample was made of Tregs sorted from blood. The receptor source for this set is a human donor in good health.

The rearrangement joins TRBV6-6 to TRBJ2-3, with D unclear. This CDR3 is built from 14 residues. Germline V lookup: CDR1 MNHNY, CDR2 SVGAGI (reference sequence). V lost 3 bases to trimming and J lost 4 bases, with 11 bases between them. CDR3 region: CASSYLTGADTQYF. CDR3 sequence (DNA): TGTGCCAGCAGTTATTTGACGGGTGCAGATACGCAGTATTTT.

The chain has TRBV11-2 and TRBJ2-7, with 10 nucleotides matching TRBD2. CDR3 length: 16 residues. V shed 1 base, J shed 3 bases, and the junction held 6 bases outside the gene matches. Germline loops: CDR1 SGHAT, CDR2 FQNNGV. This CDR3 reads CASSLGLAGGSYEQYF. In nucleotides, the CDR3 is TGTGCCAGCAGCTTAGGCTTAGCGGGAGGAAGCTACGAGCAGTACTTC. Complete variable domain (other parts from reference TRBV11-2 and TRBJ2-7): EAGVAQSPRYKIIEKRQSVAFWCNPISGHATLYWYQQILGQGPKLLIQFQNNGVVDDSQLPKDRFSAERLKGVDSTLKIQPAKLEDSAVYLCASSLGLAGGSYEQYFGPGTRLTVT.

This clone was recorded only once. The J gene is TRBJ2-5, the V gene TRBV19; 10 bases are shared with TRBD1. The CDR3 totals 15 residues. CDR1 and CDR2 (germline): LNHDA, SQIVND (reference sequence). The V segment lost 3 bases and the J segment 4 bases; nucleotides outside the gene matches: 5. This CDR3 reads CASSIGTGALETQYF. Written as DNA, the CDR3 is TGTGCCAGTAGTATTGGGACAGGGGCTCTAGAGACCCAGTACTTC.

This clone was observed once. The rearrangement uses TRBV7-2 and TRBJ2-2, with no clear D. Looked up from germline, CDR1 is SGHTA and CDR2 is FQGNSA. The CDR3 has 15 residues. Trimming took 1 base from V and 2 from J, leaving 8 bases between them. CDR3 protein: CASSLVAFNTGELFF. The CDR3 region has the DNA TGTGCCAGCAGCTTAGTGGCCTTTAACACCGGGGAGCTGTTTTTT.

This chain links TRBV18 with TRBJ1-4, with unresolved D. The germline V gene encodes CDR1 KGHSH and CDR2 LQKENI. Trimming stripped 6 bases from V and 6 bases from J, with 11 bases between. This CDR3 spans 13 amino acids. In DNA, the CDR3 is TGTGCCAGCTCTAAATCTACAGATGAAAAACTGTTTTTT. This translates into CASSKSTDEKLFF.

V gene TRBV5-6 combines with J gene TRBJ1-2; no reliable D call. Germline assignment: CDR1 SGHDT and CDR2 YYEEEE. V lost 1 base, J lost 5 bases, and 12 bases lay in between. The CDR3 is 14 residues long. Here the CDR3 reads CASSLYTAPYGYTF. CDR3 DNA: TGTGCCAGCAGCTTGTATACCGCTCCGTATGGCTACACCTTC.

This chain links TRBV23-1 with TRBJ1-4; TRBD1 agrees at 10 bases. TRBV23-1 qualifies as an ORF whose function is uncertain. The CDR3 has 15 amino acids. V trimming: 3 bases; J trimming: 4 bases; junction bases outside the gene matches: 2. CDR3 amino acids: CASSQRTGGNEKLFF. The DNA for the CDR3 is TGCGCCAGCAGTCAGCGGACAGGGGGTAATGAAAAACTGTTTTTT.

In its sample, this clone was seen a few times. The chain uses TRBV19 and TRBJ1-5, with a possible D match to TRBD1 (6 bases). Trimming pared 1 base from V and 7 bases from J, leaving 11 bases between. CDR1 LNHDA and CDR2 SQIVND come from the germline V gene (reference sequence). The CDR3 spans 14 residues. Written as DNA, the CDR3 is TGTGCCAGTAGTATAGTCTCAGGGGAACAGCCCCAGCATTTT. This gives the protein CASSIVSGEQPQHF.

This chain uses TRBV4-2 with TRBJ2-3; D ambiguous. Per the germline V gene, CDR1 is LGHNA and CDR2 is YNFKEQ. V was shortened by 1 base and J by 1 base, with 18 bases between the two germline ends. The CDR3 covers 18 residues. CDR3 coding DNA: TGTGCCAGCAGCCAAGGCTCCATCATTACTCCGGGCACAGATACGCAGTATTTT. This gives the protein CASSQGSIITPGTDTQYF.

This rearrangement joins TRBV5-6 to TRBJ1-2; D unclear. Germline V gene sequence: CDR1 SGHDT, CDR2 YYEEEE. CDR3 length equals 17 residues. Trimming removed 4 bases at V and 0 bases at J, with 19 bases between. The CDR3 nucleotides are TGTGCCAGCAGCCAACTTTCCGGACGGCAAACTAACTATGGCTACACCTTC. This codes for CASSQLSGRQTNYGYTF.

This clone was seen once. This chain joins TRBV2 and TRBJ2-2, with TRBD1 identical over 9 bases. Trimming at V came to 3 bases and at J to 7 bases, leaving 3 bases not matched to a gene. The CDR3 sequence is 14 residues long. The germline V gene has CDR1 SNHLY and CDR2 FYNNEI. The CDR3 nucleotides read TGTGCCAGCAGTGAGACAGGGGGGGGCGGGGAGCTGTTTTTT. This encodes CASSETGGGGELFF.

This chain links TRBV4-2 with TRBJ2-4; D might be TRBD2 (6 bases). Looked up from germline, CDR1 is LGHNA and CDR2 is YNFKEQ. The CDR3 sequence is 16 residues long. V lost 0 bases to trimming and J lost 2 bases, with 11 bases between them. The DNA for the CDR3 is TGTGCCAGCAGCCAAGATTTAGGAGGGCCCAAAAACATTCAGTACTTC. This sequence encodes CASSQDLGGPKNIQYF.

This clone was seen a few times. The chain uses TRBV5-1 and TRBJ1-2; D is possibly TRBD1 (5 bases). This CDR3 comprises 16 residues. Germline V gives CDR1 SGHRS, CDR2 YFSETQ. V was cut by 2 bases and J by 4 bases, with 18 bases left in between. CDR3 bases: TGCGCCAGCAGCTTAAGCTCGGGACTTCTTGGCTATGGCTACACCTTC. The encoded protein is CASSLSSGLLGYGYTF.

The chain carries TRBV9 and TRBJ1-4, with TRBD1 matching 8 bases. This CDR3 is 13 amino acids long. Per germline, CDR1 SGDLS and CDR2 YYNGEE. Germline trimming cut 2 bases from V and 7 bases from J; bases unmatched to any gene: 1. CDR3 bases: TGTGCCAGCAGCGTCACAGGGGGTGAAAAACTGTTTTTT. It codes for CASSVTGGEKLFF.

This clone is a singleton in its sample. The CDR3 here is CASSELGQGNTIYF. The CDR3 DNA reads TGTGCCAGCAGTGAACTGGGACAGGGAAACACCATATATTTT. The chain recombines TRBV6-1 with TRBJ1-3; 7 nucleotides match TRBD1. This CDR3 is built from 14 residues. Germline V CDR1 and CDR2: MNHNS, SASEGT. Trimming took 2 bases from V and 4 from J; bases not matched to a gene: 2.

This CDR3 is CASSLALTSGAYNEQFF. CDR3 sequence (DNA): TGTGCCAGCAGCTTAGCCCTGACTAGCGGGGCCTACAATGAGCAGTTCTTC. V usage is TRBV11-2 and J usage is TRBJ2-1; 11 nucleotides match TRBD2. Unmatched junction bases numbered 4, after V lost 1 base and J lost 2 bases. The germline V gene has CDR1 SGHAT and CDR2 FQNNGV. CDR3 length: 17 amino acids.

The chain employs TRBV6-1 and TRBJ2-5, with unresolved D. The V end was cut by 6 bases, the J end by 1 base, with 15 bases between. The CDR3 extends over 15 amino acids. Germline CDR1 is MNHNS and CDR2 is SASEGT. The CDR3 reads CASSLEAGRQETQYF. CDR3 DNA sequence: TGTGCCAGCAGCCTTGAGGCAGGCCGCCAAGAGACCCAGTACTTC.

The V gene is TRBV5-1, the J gene TRBJ2-6; TRBD1 matches at 8 bases. V shed 4 bases and J 0 bases; nucleotides not matched to a gene: 6. The CDR3 extends over 17 amino acids. Germline V gene data show CDR1 as SGHRS and CDR2 as YFSETQ. CDR3 in amino acids: CASSSRQGTSGANVLTF. The CDR3 DNA follows: TGCGCCAGCAGCAGCCGACAGGGGACCTCTGGGGCCAACGTCCTGACTTTC.

The chain is built from TRBV5-6 and TRBJ1-2; D is possibly TRBD1 (6 bases). This CDR3 region has 15 residues. Germline V gene sequence: CDR1 SGHDT, CDR2 YYEEEE. Trimming cost V 4 bases and J 2 bases, with 15 bases left between them. CDR3 protein: CASSPRTGLNYGYTF. Here the CDR3 DNA reads TGTGCCAGCAGCCCCCGAACAGGGTTAAACTATGGCTACACCTTC. Full variable domain (rest looked up from reference TRBV5-6 and TRBJ1-2): DAGVTQSPTHLIKTRGQQVTLRCSPKSGHDTVSWYQQALGQGPQFIFQYYEEEERQRGNFPDRFSGHQFPNYSSELNVNALLLGDSALYLCASSPRTGLNYGYTFGSGTRLTVV.

V and J are TRBV6-1 and TRBJ2-3, with D unresolved. The V gene lost 5 bases and the J gene lost 4 bases, with 7 bases spanning the gap. Germline V gives CDR1 MNHNS, CDR2 SASEGT. There are 12 residues in the CDR3. DNA for the CDR3: TGTGCCAGCAGTTGGGTCCCAGATACGCAGTATTTT. Amino acid sequence: CASSWVPDTQYF.